A selection of T cell receptor beta chains follows, all from one sample in a study of cytomegalovirus exposure and HLA in healthy donors. The method was immunoSEQ multiplex PCR; TCRdb's version includes in-frame clones alone and lacks a portion of them. The repertoire holds some 200,000 clones, with 81% as singletons. The sequenced material came from PBMCs. All receptors come from a man aged 45-65 years in good health and CMV-seronegative. CDR3s include the opening cysteine and the closing phenylalanine or tryptophan.

>TRBV11-3|14
CASSNRGGTGELFF
>TRBV6-5|14
CASSQTGGNSPLHF
>TRBV19|15
CASSIDGGDYNEQFF
>TRBV11-2|14
CASSLESGVDEQFF
>TRBV5-1|14
CASSWGAVNTEAFF
>TRBV19|14
CASSARSGANVLTF
>TRBV30|15
CAWSEWGLTGEKLFF
>TRBV6-5|13
CASSYSGQSEAFF
>TRBV25-1|14
CASREMQQGGELFF
>TRBV6-6|13
CASKAASGNTIYF
>TRBV13|16
CASSLSTGGWTDTQYF
>TRBV12-5|12
CASGLPRETQYF
>TRBV5-4|14
CASSYPESGEKLFF
>TRBV15|13
CATSLPWLAEAFF
>TRBV20-1|11
CSIFSGNTIYF
>TRBV7-8|17
CASSLVFGQGMNTEAFF
>TRBV9|15
CASSPRHRATDTQYF
>TRBV9|13
CASSLDSYTEAFF
>TRBV9|15
CASSVSQGLPNEQFF
>TRBV2|16
CASSEALAGGTGELFF
>TRBV2|13
CASSREGYTEAFF
>TRBV27|13
CASSRQGGTEAFF
>TRBV7-9|13
CASSPSGGNTIYF
>TRBV6-5|14
CASSYSGQGFEAFF
>TRBV27|14
CASSLQGANYGYTF
>TRBV7-2|14
CASTTGKQAYGYTF
>TRBV4-3|16
CASSSDQRGSTDTQYF
>TRBV2|13
CASSEDMGNTIYF
>TRBV4-3|16
CASSQDMARQGADYTF